Sequencing of this TCR beta chain was carried out in a study of identical twins (TCRdb year 2016). Study-wide context: TCR alpha and beta repertoires from monozygotic twins, unrelated adults of various ages and cord blood were deep-sequenced to test whether fetal clonotypes persist. To rule out contamination, replicate twin experiments were performed at different times with different library preparation protocols. What the work shows at the level of the full study, not this receptor alone: Recombination models systematically underestimated out-of-frame TCR alpha sharing in monozygotic twins but agreed with sharing between unrelated individuals. Because the same donors could not be followed over many years, conclusions were based on cross-sectional statistical analysis. Abundant cord blood beta clonotypes had fewer insertions, young adult naive repertoires showed a similar but weaker trend, and memory repertoires showed no such trend. In beta out-of-frame sequences, excess twin sharing was weaker, because having fewer shared sequences lowered the signal-to-noise ratio. Compared with coincidental sharing between unrelated individuals, out-of-frame TCR alpha sequences shared between twins had an excess of sequences with low generation probability. Invariant T cells such as MAIT and iNKT could partly confound zero-insertion analyses, although diverse VJ usage argued against such confounding for most clonotypes.

Library construction relied on 5' RACE. Reads for this sample came from an Illumina HiSeq 2000. A universal primer binding site was introduced by template switching, and a unique molecular identifier was present in the final cDNA, enabling accurate counting of TCR cDNA molecules. Specific primers in the conserved constant-segment region were used to synthesize first-strand cDNA for TCR alpha and beta chains. Each cDNA library was double barcoded, with a SMART-Mk sample barcode plus Illumina barcodes, to control for contamination. TruSeq adapter sequences, together with Illumina sample barcodes, were added in two successive PCR steps. Sequencing of the TCR alpha and beta cDNA libraries was done on the Illumina HiSeq platform using custom primers. Under the source paper's analysis protocol: MiGEC processed the raw reads to extract unique molecular identifiers, while MiXCR was used to determine the CDR3 positions. For each individual, recombination models were inferred using an EM algorithm with the repgenHMM and IGoR tools. The tcR package in R was used for shared clonotype analysis, with sharing normalized by the product of cloneset sizes. To study raw recombination free of thymic and clonal selection effects, out-of-frame nonproductive sequences were analyzed. The public reads were reprocessed in TCRdb via fastp at Q25 and MiXCR, keeping in-frame beta chains. Identical CDR3 protein sequences are pooled into one entry, listed with their most common genes and DNA. TCRdb's processing, not the study's, gives the V and J calls here. For this sample there are 500,000 to 650,000 distinct CDR3 sequences; 7% to 7.5% appear just once. The top ten constitute over 1.5% of the sample.

This clonotype was picked up many times. Its recognized antigen is unknown. Base qualities are not at hand, and no much larger clone is one base apart. Measured from the cysteine to the phenylalanine, the CDR3 is 14 residues long. CDR3 DNA is the only sequence kept; it has 42 bases, read in frame from the first base. The germline V gene yields MGHDK for CDR1 and SYGVNS for CDR2. The junction carries 12 bases between V and J, which are trimmed by 3 bases and 4 bases respectively. Only healthy Caucasian donors were included. The twin cohort comprised three pairs of female monozygotic twins, all aged about 18 to 29 years. RNA for TCR libraries was isolated from peripheral blood mononuclear cells. The sample was also linked to a second study, of yellow fever vaccine responses in identical twins. Looking at the second paper: According to the authors, in identical twins the way T cells responded to vaccination appeared partly convergent and partly personalized. In the study, vaccine-responding T cell clones were precisely tracked in identical twins.

Here the chain combines TRBV25-1 and TRBJ1-1; the D segment cannot be called with confidence. The sequence was collected from a woman younger than 30 in good health. Sequencing input: PBMCs. The nucleotide sequence is given as TGTGCCAGCAGTGATGTGGGCGGCGGCACTGAAGCTTTCTTT. Protein translation: CASSDVGGGTEAFF.